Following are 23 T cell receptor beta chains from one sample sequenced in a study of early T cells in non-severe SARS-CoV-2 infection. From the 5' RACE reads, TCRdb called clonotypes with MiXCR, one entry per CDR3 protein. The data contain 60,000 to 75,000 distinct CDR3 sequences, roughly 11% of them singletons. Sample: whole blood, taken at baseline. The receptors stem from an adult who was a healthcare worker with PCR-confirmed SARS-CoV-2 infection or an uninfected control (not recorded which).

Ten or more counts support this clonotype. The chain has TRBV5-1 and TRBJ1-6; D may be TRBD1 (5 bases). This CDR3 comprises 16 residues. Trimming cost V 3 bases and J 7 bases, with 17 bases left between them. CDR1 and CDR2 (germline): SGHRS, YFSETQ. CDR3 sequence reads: CASSWGPGALNSPLHF. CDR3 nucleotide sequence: TGCGCCAGCAGCTGGGGCCCGGGAGCTTTAAATTCACCCCTCCACTTT.

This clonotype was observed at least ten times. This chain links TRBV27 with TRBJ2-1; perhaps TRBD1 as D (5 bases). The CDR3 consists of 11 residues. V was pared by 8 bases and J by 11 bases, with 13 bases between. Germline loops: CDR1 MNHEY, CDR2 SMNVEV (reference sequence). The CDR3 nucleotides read TGTGCCAGCCGGAGCCAGGGAAAGCAGTTCTTC. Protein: CASRSQGKQFF.

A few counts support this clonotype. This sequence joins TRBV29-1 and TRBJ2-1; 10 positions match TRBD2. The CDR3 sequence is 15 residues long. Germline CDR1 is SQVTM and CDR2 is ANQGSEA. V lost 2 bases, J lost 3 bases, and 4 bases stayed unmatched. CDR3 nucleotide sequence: TGCAGCGTTGAATTGAGCGGGAGGGACTACAATGAGCAGTTCTTC. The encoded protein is CSVELSGRDYNEQFF.

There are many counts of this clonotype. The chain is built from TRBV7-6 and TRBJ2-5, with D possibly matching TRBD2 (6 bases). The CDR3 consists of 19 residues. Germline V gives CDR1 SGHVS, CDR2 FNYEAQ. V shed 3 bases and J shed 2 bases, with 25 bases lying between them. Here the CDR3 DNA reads TGTGCCAGCAGCTTTGATCCGGCGGGGCGTGTGGAGCGGCAAGAGACCCAGTACTTC. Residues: CASSFDPAGRVERQETQYF.

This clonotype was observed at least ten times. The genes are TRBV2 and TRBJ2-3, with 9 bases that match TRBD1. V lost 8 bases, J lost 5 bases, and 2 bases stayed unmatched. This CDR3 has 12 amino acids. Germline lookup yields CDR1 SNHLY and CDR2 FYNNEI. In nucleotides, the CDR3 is TGTGCCAGCGCGGACAGGGGAGATACGCAGTATTTT. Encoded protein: CASADRGDTQYF.

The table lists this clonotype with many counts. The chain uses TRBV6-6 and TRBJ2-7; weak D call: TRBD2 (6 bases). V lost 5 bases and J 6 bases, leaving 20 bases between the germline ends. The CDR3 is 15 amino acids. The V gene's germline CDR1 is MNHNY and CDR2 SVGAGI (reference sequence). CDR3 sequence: CASSPVGGSASEQYF. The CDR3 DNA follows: TGTGCCAGCAGTCCGGTGGGGGGTAGCGCGAGCGAGCAGTACTTC.

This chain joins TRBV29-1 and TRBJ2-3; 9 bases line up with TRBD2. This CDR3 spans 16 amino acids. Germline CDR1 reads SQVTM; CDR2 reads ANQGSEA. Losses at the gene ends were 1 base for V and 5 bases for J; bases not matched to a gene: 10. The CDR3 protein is CSVEVLSGRDVDTQYF. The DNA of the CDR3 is TGCAGCGTTGAAGTGCTTAGCGGGAGAGATGTAGATACGCAGTATTTT.

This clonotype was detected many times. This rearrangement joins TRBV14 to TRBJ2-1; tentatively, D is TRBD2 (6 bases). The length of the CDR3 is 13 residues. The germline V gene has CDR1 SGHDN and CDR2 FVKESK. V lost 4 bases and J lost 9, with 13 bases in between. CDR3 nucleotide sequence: TGTGCCAGCAGCCGAGCCCGGGGAGGTGAGCAGTTCTTC. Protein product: CASSRARGGEQFF.

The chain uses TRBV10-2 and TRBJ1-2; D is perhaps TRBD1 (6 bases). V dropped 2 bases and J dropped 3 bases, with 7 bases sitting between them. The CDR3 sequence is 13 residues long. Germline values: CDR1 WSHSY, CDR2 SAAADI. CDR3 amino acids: CASSERTDYGYTF. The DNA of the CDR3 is TGCGCCAGCAGTGAGAGGACAGACTATGGCTACACCTTC.

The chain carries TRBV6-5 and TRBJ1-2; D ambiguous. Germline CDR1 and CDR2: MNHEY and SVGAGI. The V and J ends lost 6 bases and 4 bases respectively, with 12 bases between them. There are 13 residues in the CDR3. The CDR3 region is CASRPRASYGYTF. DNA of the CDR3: TGTGCCAGCAGGCCAAGGGCTAGCTATGGCTACACCTTC.

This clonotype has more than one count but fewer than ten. CDR3 loop: CASSHRDWWDTGELFF. The DNA for the CDR3 is TGTGCCAGCAGCCACCGGGACTGGTGGGACACCGGGGAGCTGTTTTTT. This chain joins TRBV12-3 or TRBV12-4 and TRBJ2-2; D may be TRBD2 (6 bases). The CDR3 contains 16 residues. V lost 6 bases, J lost 3 bases, and 17 bases lay in between.

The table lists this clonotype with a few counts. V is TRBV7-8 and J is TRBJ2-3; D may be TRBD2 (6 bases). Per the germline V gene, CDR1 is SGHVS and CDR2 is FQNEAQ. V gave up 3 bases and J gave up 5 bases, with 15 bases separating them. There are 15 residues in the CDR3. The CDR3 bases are TGTGCCAGCAGCTTCCGGGACTTGGGGAGAGATACGCAGTATTTT. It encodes CASSFRDLGRDTQYF. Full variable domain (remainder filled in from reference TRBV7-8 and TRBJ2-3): GAGVSQSPRYKVAKRGQDVALRCDPISGHVSLFWYQQALGQGPEFLTYFQNEAQLDKSGLPSDRFFAERPEGSVSTLKIQRTQQEDSAVYLCASSFRDLGRDTQYFGPGTRLTVL.

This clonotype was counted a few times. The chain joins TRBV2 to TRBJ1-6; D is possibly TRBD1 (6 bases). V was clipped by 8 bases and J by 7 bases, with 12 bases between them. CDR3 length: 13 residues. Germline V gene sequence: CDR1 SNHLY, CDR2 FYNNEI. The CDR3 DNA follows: TGTGCCAGCTGCCGGGACAACAATTCACCCCTCCACTTT. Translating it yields CASCRDNNSPLHF.

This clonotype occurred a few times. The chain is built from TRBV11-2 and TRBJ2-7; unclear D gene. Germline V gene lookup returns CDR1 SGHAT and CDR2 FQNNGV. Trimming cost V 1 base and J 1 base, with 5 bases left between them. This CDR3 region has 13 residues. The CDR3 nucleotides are TGTGCCAGCAGCTTAGCCATTTCCTACGAGCAGTACTTC. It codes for CASSLAISYEQYF.

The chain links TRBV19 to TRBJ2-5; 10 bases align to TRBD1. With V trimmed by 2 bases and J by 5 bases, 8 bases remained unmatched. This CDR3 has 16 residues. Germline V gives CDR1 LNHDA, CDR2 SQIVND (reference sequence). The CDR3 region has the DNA TGTGCCAGTAGTATACGGGGGACAGGGGTAGGGGAGACCCAGTACTTC. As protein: CASSIRGTGVGETQYF.

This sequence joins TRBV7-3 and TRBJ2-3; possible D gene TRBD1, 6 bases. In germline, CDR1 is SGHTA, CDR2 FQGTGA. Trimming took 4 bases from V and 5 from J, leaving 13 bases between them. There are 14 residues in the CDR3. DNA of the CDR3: TGTGCCAGCAGCTCCCAAACAGGGAGAGATACGCAGTATTTT. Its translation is CASSSQTGRDTQYF.

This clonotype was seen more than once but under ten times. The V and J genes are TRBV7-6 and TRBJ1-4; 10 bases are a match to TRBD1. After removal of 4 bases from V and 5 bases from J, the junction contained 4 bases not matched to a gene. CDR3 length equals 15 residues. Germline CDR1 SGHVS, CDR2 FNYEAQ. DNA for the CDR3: TGTGCCAGCAGCTCTTGGACAGGGGGAAATGAAAAACTGTTTTTT. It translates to CASSSWTGGNEKLFF.

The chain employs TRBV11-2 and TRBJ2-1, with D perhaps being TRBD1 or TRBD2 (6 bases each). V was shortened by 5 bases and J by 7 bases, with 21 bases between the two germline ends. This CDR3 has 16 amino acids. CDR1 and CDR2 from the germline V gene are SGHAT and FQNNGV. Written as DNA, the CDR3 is TGTGCCAGCAGCCCCCAGATATGGGGGGCTAGGAATGAGCAGTTCTTC. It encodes CASSPQIWGARNEQFF.

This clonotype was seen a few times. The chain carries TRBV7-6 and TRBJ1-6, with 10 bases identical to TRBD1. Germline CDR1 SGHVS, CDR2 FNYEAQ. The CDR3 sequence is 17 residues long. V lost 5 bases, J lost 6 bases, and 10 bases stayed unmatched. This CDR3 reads CASSQRGGTGANSPLHF. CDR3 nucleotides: TGTGCCAGCAGCCAACGGGGCGGGACAGGGGCTAATTCACCCCTCCACTTT.

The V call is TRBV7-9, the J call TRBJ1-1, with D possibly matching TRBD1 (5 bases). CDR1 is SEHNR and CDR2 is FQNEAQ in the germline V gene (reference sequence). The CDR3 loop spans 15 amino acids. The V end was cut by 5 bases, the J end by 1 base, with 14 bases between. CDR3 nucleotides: TGTGCCAGCAGCCCCCCGAGGGGAGCGAACACTGAAGCTTTCTTT. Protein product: CASSPPRGANTEAFF.

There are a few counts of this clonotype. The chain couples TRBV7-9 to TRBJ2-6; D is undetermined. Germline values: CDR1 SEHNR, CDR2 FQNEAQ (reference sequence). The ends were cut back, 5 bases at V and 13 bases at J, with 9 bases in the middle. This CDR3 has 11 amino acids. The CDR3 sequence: CASSPEVVLTF. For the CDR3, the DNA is TGTGCCAGCAGCCCAGAGGTTGTCCTGACTTTC.

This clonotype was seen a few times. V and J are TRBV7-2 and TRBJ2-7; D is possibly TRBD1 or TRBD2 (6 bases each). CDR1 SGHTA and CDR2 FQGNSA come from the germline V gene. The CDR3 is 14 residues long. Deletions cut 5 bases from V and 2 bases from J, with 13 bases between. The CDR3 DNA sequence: TGTGCCAGCAGCCCCGTAGGGGGGCCCTACGAGCAGTACTTC. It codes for CASSPVGGPYEQYF.

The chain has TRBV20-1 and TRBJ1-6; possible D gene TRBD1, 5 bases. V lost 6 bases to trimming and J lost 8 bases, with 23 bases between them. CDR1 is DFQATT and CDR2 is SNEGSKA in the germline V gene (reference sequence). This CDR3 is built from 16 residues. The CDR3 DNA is TGCAGTGCCCAGCCGGGGCCAGGGCCAATTGATTCACCCCTCCACTTT. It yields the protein CSAQPGPGPIDSPLHF.